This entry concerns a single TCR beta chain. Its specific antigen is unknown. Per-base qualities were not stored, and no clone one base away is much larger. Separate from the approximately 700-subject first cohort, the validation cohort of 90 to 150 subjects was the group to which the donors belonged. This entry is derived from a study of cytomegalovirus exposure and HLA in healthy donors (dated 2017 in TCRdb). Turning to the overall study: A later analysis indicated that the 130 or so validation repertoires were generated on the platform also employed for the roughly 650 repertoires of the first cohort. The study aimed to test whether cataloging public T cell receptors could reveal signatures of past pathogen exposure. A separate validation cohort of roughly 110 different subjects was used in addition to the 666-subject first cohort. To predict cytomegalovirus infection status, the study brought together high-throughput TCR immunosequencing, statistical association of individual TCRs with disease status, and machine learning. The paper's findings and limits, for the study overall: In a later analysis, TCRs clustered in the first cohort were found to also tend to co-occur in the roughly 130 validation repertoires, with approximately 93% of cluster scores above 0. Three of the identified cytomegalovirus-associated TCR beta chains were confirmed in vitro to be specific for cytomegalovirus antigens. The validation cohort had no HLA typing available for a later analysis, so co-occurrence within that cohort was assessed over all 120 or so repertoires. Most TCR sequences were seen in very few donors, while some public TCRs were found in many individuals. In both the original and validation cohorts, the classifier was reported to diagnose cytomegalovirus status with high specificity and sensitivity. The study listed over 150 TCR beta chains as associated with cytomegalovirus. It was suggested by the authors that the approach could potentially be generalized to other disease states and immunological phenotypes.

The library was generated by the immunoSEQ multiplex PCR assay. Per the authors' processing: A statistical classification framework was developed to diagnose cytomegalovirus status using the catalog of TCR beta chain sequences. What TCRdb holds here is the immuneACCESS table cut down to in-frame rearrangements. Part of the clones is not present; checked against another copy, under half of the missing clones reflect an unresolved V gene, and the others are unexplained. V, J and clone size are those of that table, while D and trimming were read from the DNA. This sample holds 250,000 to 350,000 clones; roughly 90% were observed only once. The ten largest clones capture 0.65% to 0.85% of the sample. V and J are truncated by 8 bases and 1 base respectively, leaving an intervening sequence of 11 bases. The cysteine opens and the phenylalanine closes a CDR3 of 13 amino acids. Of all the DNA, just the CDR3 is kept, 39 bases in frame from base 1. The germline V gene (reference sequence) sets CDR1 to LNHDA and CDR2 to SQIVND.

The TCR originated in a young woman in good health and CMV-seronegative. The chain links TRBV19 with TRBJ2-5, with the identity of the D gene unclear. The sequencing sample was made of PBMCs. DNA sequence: TGTGCCAGTTCCGTCTGGCCCCAAGAGACCCAGTACTTC. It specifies CASSVWPQETQYF.